This is a list of T cell receptor beta chains from one sample in a study of blood T cell repertoires in COVID-19. Method: immunoSEQ multiplex PCR; TCRdb's copy keeps in-frame clones and lacks some. The sample lists about 79,000 clones; about 89% were seen once. The specimen was peripheral blood. These receptors were collected from a man in his sixties or seventies with active or convalescent COVID-19. CDR3s include the opening cysteine and the closing phenylalanine or tryptophan. Each record gives: clone size, D gene, J gene, V gene, CDR3 DNA, CDR3 protein. D genes are given only for firm matches. Rows may omit the clone size; those that give it use once, few, many or a size class.

>.|TRBD1|TRBJ2-7|TRBV7-2
TGTGCCAGCAGCTTTTCTCCGGACAGGGCAGCCTACGAGCAGTACTTC
CASSFSPDRAAYEQYF
>.|.|TRBJ1-4|TRBV4-3
TGCGCCAGCAGCCAAGAAGGGTCCGGGGGGTTGAATGAAAAACTGTTTTTT
CASSQEGSGGLNEKLFF
>.|.|TRBJ2-5|TRBV28
TGTGCCAGCAGTTTTCTTTCCCTAGAGACCCAGTACTTC
CASSFLSLETQYF
>.|TRBD2|TRBJ2-7|TRBV7-2
TGTGCCAGCAGCTTCCAACTAGCGACCTACGAGCAGTACTTC
CASSFQLATYEQYF
>.|.|TRBJ1-1|TRBV7-3
TGTGCCAGCAGCTTTGGCTTTGGCAGGGACACTGAAGCTTTCTTT
CASSFGFGRDTEAFF
>.|.|TRBJ2-5|TRBV29-1
TGCAGCACGCCCGGAGGGATCCAAGAGACCCAGTACTTC
CSTPGGIQETQYF
>.|.|TRBJ2-3|TRBV5-1
TGCGCCAGCAGCTTGGCGGAGCCCGGTAAAGATACGCAGTATTTT
CASSLAEPGKDTQYF
>.|.|TRBJ1-1|TRBV6-5
TGTGCCAGCAGTTACTCGGCAGGGGCGAACTCCAGGGCTTTCTTT
CASSYSAGANSRAFF
>once|.|TRBJ2-1|TRBV4-1
TGCGCCAGCAGCCAACCCGGACAGACACAATCTAGGAATGAGCAGTTCTTC
CASSQPGQTQSRNEQFF
>.|.|TRBJ1-6|TRBV27
TGTGCCAGCAGCTCACCGGGGGATTCACCCCTCCACTTT
CASSSPGDSPLHF
>.|.|TRBJ2-1|TRBV6-5
TGTGCCAGCAGCGGACAGTCATCACACCGGAATCAGTTCTTC
CASSGQSSHRNQFF
>.|TRBD1|TRBJ2-1|TRBV18
TGTGCCAGCTCACGTACGTCGGTCCGGGACAGGGCTAGGAATGAGCAGTTCTTC
CASSRTSVRDRARNEQFF